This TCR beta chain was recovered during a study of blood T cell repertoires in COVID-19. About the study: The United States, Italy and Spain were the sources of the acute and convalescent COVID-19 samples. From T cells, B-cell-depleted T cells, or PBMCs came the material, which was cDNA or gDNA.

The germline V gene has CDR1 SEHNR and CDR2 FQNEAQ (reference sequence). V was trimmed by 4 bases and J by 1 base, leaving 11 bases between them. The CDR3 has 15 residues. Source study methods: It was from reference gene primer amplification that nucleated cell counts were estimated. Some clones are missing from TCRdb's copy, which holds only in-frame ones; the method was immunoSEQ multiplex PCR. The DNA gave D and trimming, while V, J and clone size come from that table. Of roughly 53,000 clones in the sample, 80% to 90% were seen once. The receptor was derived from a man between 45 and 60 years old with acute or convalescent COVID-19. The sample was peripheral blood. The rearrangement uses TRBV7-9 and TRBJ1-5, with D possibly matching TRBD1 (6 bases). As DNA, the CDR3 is TGTGCCAGCAGCTCCATAAGGGGGAGCAATCAGCCCCAGCATTTT. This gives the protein CASSSIRGSNQPQHF.